The clone carrying this TCR beta chain has a handful of counts. CDR1 is LNHDA, CDR2 SQIVND, per germline (reference sequence). V gave up 10 bases and J gave up 4 bases; unmatched junction bases: 10. The CDR3 runs 14 residues. This record belongs to a study of cytomegalovirus exposure and HLA in healthy donors. Amplification used 60 Vbeta primers and 13 Jbeta primers. TCRdb's table, derived via immunoSEQ multiplex PCR, lists solely in-frame clones and lacks some. The sample comprises more than 140,000 clones, roughly 87% of which are singletons, and about 5% rests with the top ten. The sequenced material came from PBMCs. V is TRBV19 and J is TRBJ1-3; 7 bases agree with TRBD1. This TCR was recovered from a young man in good health and CMV-seropositive. CDR3 protein: CATSGQTIGNTIYF. CDR3 coding DNA: TGTGCCACTTCGGGACAGACAATCGGAAACACCATATATTTT.